This T cell receptor beta chain was recorded in a study of early T cells in non-severe SARS-CoV-2 infection listed by TCRdb under 2021. As for the study more broadly: Because TCR sequencing was done on bulk RNA from unsorted whole blood, the alpha and beta chains could not be paired.

Library construction relied on 5' RACE. TCRdb lists the instrument as NextSeq 500. Unique molecular identifiers were attached to individual cDNA molecules in the TCR library protocol so that sequencing error and PCR bias could be corrected. TCR alpha and beta chains were both sequenced, and the abundances of alpha and beta sequences in each sample were closely correlated with each other. As for the authors' bioinformatics: V gene, J gene and CDR3 annotation of TCR sequences was performed with Decombinator V4. Expanded TCRs were defined as changing significantly between any two time points under a Poisson model with p below 0.0001. TCR abundances were normalised to the total number of TCRs sequenced per sample and were expressed as counts per million. MAIT TCRs were defined by TRAV1-2 paired with TRAJ12, TRAJ20 or TRAJ33, and iNKT TCRs by TRAV10 paired with TRAJ18. A search of VDJdb, accessed on 1 November 2021, was run for TCRs annotated to CMV, EBV and SARS-CoV-2, with TCRs annotated for multiple antigens excluded. TCRdb reprocessing: public reads trimmed at Q25 with fastp, clones called with MiXCR, in-frame beta chains kept. Every CDR3 protein is listed once, alongside the most common genes and DNA of its rows. The V and J calls here are based on TCRdb, not the publication. Counted in this sample were around 93,000 distinct CDR3 sequences; 10% to 15% of them appeared once. The top ten clonotypes cover roughly 4.5% of the sample.

CDR1 and CDR2 were assigned from the germline V gene as ENHRY and SYGVKD. V drops 11 bases and J drops 4 bases, leaving 19 bases in between. The CDR3, from cysteine to phenylalanine, totals 14 residues. Of the read, only the CDR3 DNA is kept; its 42 bases are in frame from base 1. This clonotype was seen more than once but under ten times. The antigen this receptor binds is unknown. The sample holds no much larger clone one base away, and base qualities are not on file. The paper as a whole reports these results and caveats: Matching against VDJdb was skewed toward anti-spike CD8 responses, likely underestimated virus-specific expansions, and missed private and CD4 specificities.

Set within a cohort of healthcare workers in London, UK, this nested case-control study involved weekly PCR testing of nasopharyngeal swabs along with blood sampling. Healthcare workers were recruited during the week of the UK lockdown, between 23 and 31 March 2020, and followed weekly for up to 16 weeks. The chain employs TRBV10-3 and TRBJ2-3; no D segment can be confidently identified. This receptor was taken from an adult who was a healthcare worker with PCR-confirmed SARS-CoV-2 infection or an uninfected control (not recorded which). The source was whole blood, collected at baseline. The CDR3 protein is CAGRTSPTADTQYF. The sequenced DNA is TGTGCCGGAAGAACATCGCCTACTGCAGATACGCAGTATTTT.